This T cell receptor (beta chain) was observed in a study of early T cells in non-severe SARS-CoV-2 infection. Across the study: Chains were unpaired, as sequencing was done on bulk RNA from unsorted whole blood.

MiXCR was run by TCRdb on the 5' RACE reads, yielding one entry per CDR3 protein. This table has about 55,000 distinct CDR3 sequences, roughly 13% appearing once. The V gene lost 4 bases and the J gene lost 6 bases, with 18 bases spanning the gap. This CDR3 is built from 15 residues. Germline-derived CDR1 and CDR2 are LGHNA and YSLEER. This clonotype was picked up a small number of times. This specimen was whole blood, taken at baseline. This TCR derives from an adult who was a healthcare worker with PCR-confirmed SARS-CoV-2 infection or an uninfected control (not recorded which). This chain links TRBV4-3 with TRBJ1-2; D is possibly TRBD1 (5 bases). The chain's CDR3 is CASSLSQGSVDGYTF. The CDR3, as DNA: TGCGCCAGCAGCCTAAGTCAGGGATCTGTTGATGGCTACACCTTC.